The clone carrying this T cell receptor (beta chain) was observed at least ten times. The record originates from a study of read filtering for tumor transcriptome and immune sequencing. From about 0.4 ug of RNA, a library with molecular barcoded alpha/delta and beta/gamma adaptors was made. TCRdb re-called the reads through MiXCR, storing one row per CDR3 protein. This sample has roughly 56,000 distinct CDR3 sequences, with roughly 18% found just once. V lost 0 bases and J 7 bases, leaving 7 bases between the germline ends. The CDR3 length is 13 residues. CDR1 and CDR2 (germline): SGHRS, YFSETQ. This TCR was recovered from a donor at least 40 years old with multiple myeloma. Material for sequencing was a population of CD138-negative cells sorted from bone marrow. This chain uses TRBV5-1 with TRBJ2-2; D is unresolved. This chain's CDR3 is CASSLVVLGELFF. The CDR3 bases are TGCGCCAGCAGCTTGGTCGTGCTCGGGGAGCTGTTTTTT.